This T cell receptor (beta chain) was sequenced in a study of blood T cell repertoires in COVID-19. Study background: Researchers got acute and convalescent COVID-19 samples from the United States, Italy and Spain. Sample material is recorded as cDNA or gDNA derived from T cells, B-cell-depleted T cells, or PBMCs.

V was trimmed by 0 bases and J by 0 bases, leaving 7 bases between them. CDR1 is SGDLS and CDR2 is YYNGEE in the germline V gene. The CDR3 totals 15 residues. In the study's own analysis: Nucleated cell number was recorded as an estimate derived from reference gene primer amplification. The assay was immunoSEQ multiplex PCR, and TCRdb's table has in-frame clones only and misses some. V, J and clone size are those of that table, while D and trimming were read from the DNA. The sample has approximately 230,000 clones; 80% to 90% are singletons. This clone was observed once. The sample consisted of peripheral blood. This receptor was taken from a man older than 75 with acute or convalescent COVID-19. This chain links TRBV9 with TRBJ2-1; D is possibly TRBD2 (6 bases). CDR3 loop: CASSVGRGSYNEQFF. For the CDR3, the DNA is TGTGCCAGCAGCGTAGGGAGGGGCTCCTACAATGAGCAGTTCTTC.